This T cell receptor (beta chain) emerged from a study of cytomegalovirus exposure and HLA in healthy donors. PCR primers comprised 60 Vbeta and 13 Jbeta primers. Data came from immunoSEQ multiplex PCR; TCRdb stores just in-frame clones and leaves some out. This table lists more than 95,000 clones. Per the germline V gene, CDR1 is LNHDA and CDR2 is SQIVND (reference sequence). J was trimmed by 6 bases and V by 1 base; bases with no gene match: 3. The length of the CDR3 is 15 residues. The origin of this receptor is a man younger than 40 in good health and CMV-seronegative. V is TRBV19 and J is TRBJ1-6; 7 bases are a match to TRBD1. Specimen: PBMCs. CDR3 bases: TGTGCCAGTAGTATAGTCAGGGACAGTAATTCACCCCTCCACTTT. Protein sequence: CASSIVRDSNSPLHF.